This is a list of T cell receptor beta chains from one sample in a study of cytomegalovirus exposure and HLA in healthy donors. The protocol was immunoSEQ multiplex PCR, while the TCRdb copy is restricted to in-frame clones and leaves out a portion. The data contain hundreds of thousands of clones, around 87% of them singletons. The specimen was PBMCs. The source of these receptors is a woman aged 18-29 years in good health and CMV-seronegative. Each CDR3 is given without its conserved first and last residue. D genes are given only for firm matches. The size of a clone is reported for some rows only, either as once, few or many, or as a class for expanded clones.

D,V,J,size,CDR3
TRBD2,TRBV10-3,TRBJ2-5,.,AISEAGLAGVSQETQY
.,TRBV5-1,TRBJ2-3,.,ASSEIQGADTQY
TRBD2,TRBV10-3,TRBJ2-7,.,AISESRLANYEQY
TRBD2,TRBV29-1,TRBJ2-7,once,SVGLDSYEQY
TRBD1,TRBV5-4,TRBJ1-1,.,ASSLGGTGIEAF
TRBD2,TRBV9,TRBJ2-1,.,ASSATLAGGDNEQF
TRBD1,TRBV6-6,TRBJ2-2,.,ASSYGTDTGELF
.,TRBV2,TRBJ1-1,.,ASSATAGKNTEAF
TRBD1,TRBV27,TRBJ2-3,once,ASSSRDRATDTQY
.,TRBV7-9,TRBJ2-5,.,ASSLTGSGETQY
.,TRBV25-1,TRBJ1-2,.,ASSESARAYGYT
.,TRBV2,TRBJ2-2,.,ASSRTDDTGELF
.,TRBV4-2,TRBJ2-7,.,ASSQSRGNEQY
.,TRBV28,TRBJ1-2,many,ASSRQNYGYT
.,TRBV7-8,TRBJ1-2,.,ASSSDSGVGYT
.,TRBV29-1,TRBJ2-7,.,SVDGKSTGPYEQY
.,TRBV27,TRBJ1-1,.,ASSLPGRTEAF
TRBD1,TRBV28,TRBJ1-2,.,ASSLLTFGQGGSYGYT
TRBD2,TRBV2,TRBJ2-7,.,ASGRLAVDYEQY
TRBD2,TRBV9,TRBJ2-3,.,ASSPPGGRDVDTQY
TRBD2,TRBV7-2,TRBJ2-7,.,ASSLGLAGGTSYEQY
TRBD1,TRBV19,TRBJ1-6,.,ASRPRDRAHSPLH
.,TRBV5-1,TRBJ2-1,.,ASSGSGGNYNEQF
.,TRBV11-3,TRBJ2-2,.,ASSLVAGSAGELF
.,TRBV27,TRBJ2-1,.,ASSPRGVAYNEQF
.,TRBV27,TRBJ1-1,once,ASQRGGYTEAF
TRBD2,TRBV25-1,TRBJ2-7,.,ASSRASGRAGDEQY
.,TRBV19,TRBJ2-3,.,ASVDPSAATSTDTQY
.,TRBV29-1,TRBJ1-1,once,SVEGHLANTEAF
.,TRBV4-1,TRBJ2-1,.,ASSRGGLAVLGNEQF
.,TRBV19,TRBJ2-7,.,ASSMGRGYEQY